A selection of T cell receptor beta chains follows, all from one sample in a study of cytomegalovirus exposure and HLA in healthy donors. Produced via immunoSEQ multiplex PCR; TCRdb's table is partial and in-frame only. The table lists some 120,000 clones, roughly 82% of them singletons. The sample taken for sequencing was PBMCs. These receptors all come from a man in his forties or fifties in good health and CMV-seropositive. Both conserved end residues are part of each CDR3. Each record gives: clone size, D gene, J gene, V gene, CDR3 DNA, CDR3 protein. The D gene is left open where the match is weak. A row's size may be missing; if present it is once, few, many or a size class.

clone_size: .; d_call: .; j_call: TRBJ1-1; v_call: TRBV9; cdr3_nt: TGTGCCAGCAGCGTATTAGGGGTGGGGACTATGAACACTGAAGCTTTCTTT; cdr3_aa: CASSVLGVGTMNTEAFF
clone_size: .; d_call: .; j_call: TRBJ2-2; v_call: TRBV5-1; cdr3_nt: TGCGCCAGCAGCCGTCGCCAGGGGTTAATCACCGGGGAGCTGTTTTTT; cdr3_aa: CASSRRQGLITGELFF
clone_size: .; d_call: TRBD2; j_call: TRBJ2-5; v_call: TRBV4-1; cdr3_nt: TGCGCCAGCAGCCACGGCGGGGGGGCCCTACAAGAGACCCAGTACTTC; cdr3_aa: CASSHGGGALQETQYF
clone_size: .; d_call: TRBD1; j_call: TRBJ2-5; v_call: TRBV6-5; cdr3_nt: TGTGCCAGCAGAAGACAGGGGTTGGAGACCCAGTACTTC; cdr3_aa: CASRRQGLETQYF
clone_size: .; d_call: .; j_call: TRBJ1-2; v_call: TRBV6-5; cdr3_nt: TGTGCCAGCACCACGGGGGGGTGGGGTGGCTACACCTTC; cdr3_aa: CASTTGGWGGYTF
clone_size: .; d_call: TRBD1; j_call: TRBJ2-2; v_call: TRBV5-6; cdr3_nt: TGTGCCAGCATTCACCGGGACAGGGGTAACACCGGGGAGCTGTTTTTT; cdr3_aa: CASIHRDRGNTGELFF
clone_size: .; d_call: .; j_call: TRBJ2-1; v_call: TRBV27; cdr3_nt: TGTGCCAGCAGTTCATCTACCTACAATGAGCAGTTCTTC; cdr3_aa: CASSSSTYNEQFF
clone_size: few; d_call: .; j_call: TRBJ1-1; v_call: TRBV4-2; cdr3_nt: TGTGCCAGCAGCCAAGATAGGACACTGAACACTGAAGCTTTCTTT; cdr3_aa: CASSQDRTLNTEAFF
clone_size: .; d_call: .; j_call: TRBJ2-3; v_call: TRBV7-9; cdr3_nt: TGTGCCAGCAGCTTAGCGGGGGGTGCAGATACGCAGTATTTT; cdr3_aa: CASSLAGGADTQYF
clone_size: .; d_call: .; j_call: TRBJ1-2; v_call: TRBV27; cdr3_nt: TGTGCCAGCAGTTTCCAGGGAGGAGGATATGGCTACACCTTC; cdr3_aa: CASSFQGGGYGYTF
clone_size: .; d_call: .; j_call: TRBJ2-4; v_call: TRBV10-1; cdr3_nt: TGCGCCAGCAGTGACCAGGGATCGGGTGGTAGGGTAGCCAAAAACATTCAGTACTTC; cdr3_aa: CASSDQGSGGRVAKNIQYF
clone_size: .; d_call: .; j_call: TRBJ2-7; v_call: TRBV7-8; cdr3_nt: TGTGCCAGCAGCCGTAGGAGCGCGTACGAGCAGTACTTC; cdr3_aa: CASSRRSAYEQYF
clone_size: .; d_call: TRBD1; j_call: TRBJ1-2; v_call: TRBV2; cdr3_nt: TGTGCCAGCAACCGGGACAGGGGCGCTAACTATGGCTACACCTTC; cdr3_aa: CASNRDRGANYGYTF
clone_size: .; d_call: TRBD1; j_call: TRBJ1-4; v_call: TRBV7-2; cdr3_nt: TGTGCCAGCATGCTTGCAGGGGGGGAAAAACTGTTTTTT; cdr3_aa: CASMLAGGEKLFF
clone_size: .; d_call: .; j_call: TRBJ1-1; v_call: TRBV5-5; cdr3_nt: TGTGCCAGCAGCCGACAGGTGAACACTGAAGCTTTCTTT; cdr3_aa: CASSRQVNTEAFF